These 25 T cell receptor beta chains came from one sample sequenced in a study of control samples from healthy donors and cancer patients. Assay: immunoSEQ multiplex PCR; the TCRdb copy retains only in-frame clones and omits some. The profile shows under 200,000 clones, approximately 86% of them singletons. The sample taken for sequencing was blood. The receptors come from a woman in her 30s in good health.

The CDR3 region is CASSLDVTYEQYF. CDR3 bases: TGTGCCAGCAGCTTGGACGTGACCTACGAGCAGTACTTC. This chain joins TRBV5-6 and TRBJ2-7; D not resolved. The CDR3 covers 13 residues. V was clipped by 0 bases and J by 2 bases, with 6 bases between them. Germline loops: CDR1 SGHDT, CDR2 YYEEEE.

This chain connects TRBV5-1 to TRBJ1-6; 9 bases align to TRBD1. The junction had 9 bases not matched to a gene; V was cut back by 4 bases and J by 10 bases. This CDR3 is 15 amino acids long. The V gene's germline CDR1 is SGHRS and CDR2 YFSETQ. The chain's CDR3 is CASSRTGEESSPLHF. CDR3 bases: TGCGCCAGCAGCAGGACAGGGGAAGAAAGCTCACCCCTCCACTTT. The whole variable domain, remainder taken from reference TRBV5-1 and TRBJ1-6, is KAGVTQTPRYLIKTRGQQVTLSCSPISGHRSVSWYQQTPGQGLQFLFEYFSETQRNKGNFPGRFSGRQFSNSRSEMNVSTLELGDSALYLCASSRTGEESSPLHFGNGTRLTVT.

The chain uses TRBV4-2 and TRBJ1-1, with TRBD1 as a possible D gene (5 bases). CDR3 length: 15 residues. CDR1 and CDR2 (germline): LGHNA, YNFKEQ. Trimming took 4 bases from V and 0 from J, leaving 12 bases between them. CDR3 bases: TGTGCCAGCAGCCTCCCACGGGGGGTGAACACTGAAGCTTTCTTT. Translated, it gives CASSLPRGVNTEAFF.

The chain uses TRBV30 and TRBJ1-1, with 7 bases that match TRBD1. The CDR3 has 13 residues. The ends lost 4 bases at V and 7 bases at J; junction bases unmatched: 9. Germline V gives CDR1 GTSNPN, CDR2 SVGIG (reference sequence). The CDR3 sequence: CAWITGQKYEAFF. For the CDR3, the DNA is TGTGCCTGGATTACGGGACAGAAGTATGAAGCTTTCTTT.

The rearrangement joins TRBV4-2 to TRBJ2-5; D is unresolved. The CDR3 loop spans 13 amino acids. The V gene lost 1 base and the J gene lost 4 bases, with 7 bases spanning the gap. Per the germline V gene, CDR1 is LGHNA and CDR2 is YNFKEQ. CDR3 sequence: CASSQAQAETQYF. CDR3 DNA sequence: TGTGCCAGCAGCCAAGCTCAGGCAGAGACCCAGTACTTC.

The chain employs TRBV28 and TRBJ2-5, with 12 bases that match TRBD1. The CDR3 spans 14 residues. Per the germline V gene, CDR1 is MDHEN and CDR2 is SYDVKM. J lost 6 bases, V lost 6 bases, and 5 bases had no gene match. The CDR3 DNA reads TGTGCCAGCAGGGGGACAGGGGGCTCGAAGACCCAGTACTTC. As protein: CASRGTGGSKTQYF.

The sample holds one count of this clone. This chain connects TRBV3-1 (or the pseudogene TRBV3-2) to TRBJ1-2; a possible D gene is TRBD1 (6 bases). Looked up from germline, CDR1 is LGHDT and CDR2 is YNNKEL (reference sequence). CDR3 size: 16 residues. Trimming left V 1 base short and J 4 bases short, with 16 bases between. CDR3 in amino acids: CASSQGAQQGRYGYTF. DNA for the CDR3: TGTGCCAGCAGCCAAGGTGCCCAACAGGGTCGCTATGGCTACACCTTC.

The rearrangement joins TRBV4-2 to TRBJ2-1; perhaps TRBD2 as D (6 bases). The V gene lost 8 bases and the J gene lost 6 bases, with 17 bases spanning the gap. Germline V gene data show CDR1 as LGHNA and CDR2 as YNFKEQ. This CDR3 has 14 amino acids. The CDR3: CASQGLLTANEQFF. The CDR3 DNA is TGTGCCAGCCAGGGACTTCTAACCGCCAATGAGCAGTTCTTC.

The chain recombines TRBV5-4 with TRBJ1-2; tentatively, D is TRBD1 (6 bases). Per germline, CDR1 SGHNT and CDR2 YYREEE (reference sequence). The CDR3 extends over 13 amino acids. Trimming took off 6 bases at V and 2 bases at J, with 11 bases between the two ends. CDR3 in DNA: TGTGCCAGCACATTCGACAGGAACTATGGCTACACCTTC. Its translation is CASTFDRNYGYTF.

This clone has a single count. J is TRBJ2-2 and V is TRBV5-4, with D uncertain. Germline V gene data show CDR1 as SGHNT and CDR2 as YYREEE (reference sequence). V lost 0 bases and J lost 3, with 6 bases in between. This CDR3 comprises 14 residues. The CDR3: CASSLAPYTGELFF. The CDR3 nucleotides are TGTGCCAGCAGCTTGGCCCCATACACCGGGGAGCTGTTTTTT. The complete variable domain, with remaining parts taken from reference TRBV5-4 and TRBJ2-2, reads ETGVTQSPTHLIKTRGQQVTLRCSSQSGHNTVSWYQQALGQGPQFIFQYYREEENGRGNFPPRFSGLQFPNYSSELNVNALELDDSALYLCASSLAPYTGELFFGEGSRLTVL.

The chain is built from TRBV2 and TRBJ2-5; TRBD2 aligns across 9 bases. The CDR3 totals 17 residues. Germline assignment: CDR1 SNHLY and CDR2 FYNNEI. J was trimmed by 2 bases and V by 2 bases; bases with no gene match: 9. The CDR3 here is CASSERLAGTKQETQYF. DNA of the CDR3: TGTGCCAGCAGTGAAAGGCTAGCGGGGACCAAGCAAGAGACCCAGTACTTC. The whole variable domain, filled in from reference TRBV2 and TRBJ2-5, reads EPEVTQTPSHQVTQMGQEVILRCVPISNHLYFYWYRQILGQKVEFLVSFYNNEISEKSEIFDDQFSVERPDGSNFTLKIRSTKLEDSAMYFCASSERLAGTKQETQYFGPGTRLLVL.

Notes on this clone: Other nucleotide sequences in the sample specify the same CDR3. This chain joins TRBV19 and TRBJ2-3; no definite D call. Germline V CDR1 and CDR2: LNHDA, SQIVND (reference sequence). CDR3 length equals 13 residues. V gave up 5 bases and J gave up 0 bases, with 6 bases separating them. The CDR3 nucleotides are TGTGCCAGTAGTGGGCAAAGCACAGATACGCAGTATTTT. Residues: CASSGQSTDTQYF.

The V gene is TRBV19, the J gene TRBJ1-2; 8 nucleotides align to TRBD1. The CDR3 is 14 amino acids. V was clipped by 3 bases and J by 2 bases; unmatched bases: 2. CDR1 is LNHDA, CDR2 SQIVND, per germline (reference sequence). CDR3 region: CASSIGQGNYGYTF. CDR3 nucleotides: TGTGCCAGTAGTATTGGACAGGGCAACTATGGCTACACCTTC.

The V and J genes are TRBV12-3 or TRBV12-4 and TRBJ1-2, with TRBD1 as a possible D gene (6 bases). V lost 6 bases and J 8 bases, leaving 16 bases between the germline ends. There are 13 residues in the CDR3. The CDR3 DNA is TGTGCCAGCAGCTACAATCCAGGGGTAGGCTACACCTTC. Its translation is CASSYNPGVGYTF.

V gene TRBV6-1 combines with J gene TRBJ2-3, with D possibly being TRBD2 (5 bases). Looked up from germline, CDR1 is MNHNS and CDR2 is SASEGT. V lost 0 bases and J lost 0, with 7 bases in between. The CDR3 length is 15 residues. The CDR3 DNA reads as TGTGCCAGCAGTGAAGCGCCGGGGAGCACAGATACGCAGTATTTT. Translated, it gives CASSEAPGSTDTQYF.

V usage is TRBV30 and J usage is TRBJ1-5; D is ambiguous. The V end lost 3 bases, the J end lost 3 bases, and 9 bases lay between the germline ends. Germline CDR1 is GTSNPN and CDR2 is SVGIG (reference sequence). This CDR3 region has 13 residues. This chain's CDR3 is CAWSAGFNQPQHF. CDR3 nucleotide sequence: TGTGCCTGGAGCGCGGGGTTCAATCAGCCCCAGCATTTT.

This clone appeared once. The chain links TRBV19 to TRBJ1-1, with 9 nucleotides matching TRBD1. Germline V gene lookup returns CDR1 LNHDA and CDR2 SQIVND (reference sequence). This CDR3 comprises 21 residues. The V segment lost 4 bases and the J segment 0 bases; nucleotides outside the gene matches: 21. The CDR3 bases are TGTGCCAGTAGTAGGACACCCAAGATGTTGGGACAGGGATCTATGAACACTGAAGCTTTCTTT. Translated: CASSRTPKMLGQGSMNTEAFF. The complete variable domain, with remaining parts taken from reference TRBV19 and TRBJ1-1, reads DGGITQSPKYLFRKEGQNVTLSCEQNLNHDAMYWYRQDPGQGLRLIYYSQIVNDFQKGDIAEGYSVSREKKESFPLTVTSAQKNPTAFYLCASSRTPKMLGQGSMNTEAFFGQGTRLTVV.

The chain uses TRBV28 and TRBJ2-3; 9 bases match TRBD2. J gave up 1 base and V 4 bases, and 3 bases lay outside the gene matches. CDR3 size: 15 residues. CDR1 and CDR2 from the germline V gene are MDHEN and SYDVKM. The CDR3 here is CASSSIAGGTDTQYF. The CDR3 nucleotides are TGTGCCAGCAGTTCTATAGCGGGAGGCACAGATACGCAGTATTTT.

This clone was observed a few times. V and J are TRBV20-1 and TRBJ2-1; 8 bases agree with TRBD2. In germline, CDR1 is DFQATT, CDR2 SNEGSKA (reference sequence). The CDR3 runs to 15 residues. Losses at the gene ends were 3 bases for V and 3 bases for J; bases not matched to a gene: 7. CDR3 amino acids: CSASPAGAYYNEQFF. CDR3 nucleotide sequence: TGCAGTGCTAGTCCAGCGGGAGCGTACTACAATGAGCAGTTCTTC.

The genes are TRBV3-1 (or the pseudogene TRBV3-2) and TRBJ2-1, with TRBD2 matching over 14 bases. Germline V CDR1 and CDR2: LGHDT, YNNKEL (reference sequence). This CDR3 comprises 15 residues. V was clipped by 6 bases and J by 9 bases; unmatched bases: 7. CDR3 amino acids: CASSRLAGGSGEQFF. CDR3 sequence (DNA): TGTGCCAGCAGTCGACTAGCGGGAGGGTCCGGTGAGCAGTTCTTC.

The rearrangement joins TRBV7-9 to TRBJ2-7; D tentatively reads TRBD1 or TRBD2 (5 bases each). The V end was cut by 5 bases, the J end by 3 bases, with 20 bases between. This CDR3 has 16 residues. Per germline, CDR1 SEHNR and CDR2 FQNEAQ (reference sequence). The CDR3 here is CASSPSRGLELYEQYV. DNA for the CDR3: TGTGCCAGCAGCCCCTCCCGGGGCCTGGAGCTCTACGAGCAGTACGTC.

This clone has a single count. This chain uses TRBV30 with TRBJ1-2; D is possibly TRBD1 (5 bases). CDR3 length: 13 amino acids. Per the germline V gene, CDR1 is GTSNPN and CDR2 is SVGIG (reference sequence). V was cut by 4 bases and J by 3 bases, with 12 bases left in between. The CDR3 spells CAWTPRGDYGYTF. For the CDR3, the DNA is TGTGCCTGGACCCCCAGAGGGGACTATGGCTACACCTTC.

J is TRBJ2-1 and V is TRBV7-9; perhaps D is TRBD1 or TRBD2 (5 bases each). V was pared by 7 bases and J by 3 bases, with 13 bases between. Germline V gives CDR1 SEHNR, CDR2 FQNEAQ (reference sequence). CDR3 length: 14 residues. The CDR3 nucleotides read TGTGCCAGCATGGGGGTTTTTAGCTACAATGAGCAGTTCTTC. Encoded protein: CASMGVFSYNEQFF.

The CDR3 protein is CASSSGQNTEAFF. CDR3 sequence (DNA): TGTGCCAGCAGCTCGGGACAGAACACTGAAGCTTTCTTT. V usage is TRBV5-4 and J usage is TRBJ1-1, with D possibly matching TRBD1 (6 bases). The CDR3 has 13 amino acids. Germline V gives CDR1 SGHNT, CDR2 YYREEE (reference sequence). Trimming cost V 3 bases and J 1 base, with 7 bases left between them.

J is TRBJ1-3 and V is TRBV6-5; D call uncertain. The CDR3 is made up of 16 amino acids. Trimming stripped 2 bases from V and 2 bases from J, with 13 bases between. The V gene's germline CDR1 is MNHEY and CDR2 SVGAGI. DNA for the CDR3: TGTGCCAGCAGTTACGCCTATGGGCGAACTGGAAACACCATATATTTT. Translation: CASSYAYGRTGNTIYF.